The source of this T cell receptor (beta chain) is a study of beta chain features in type 1 diabetes. This CDR3 spans 12 amino acids. Trimming took off 9 bases at V and 3 bases at J, with 11 bases between the two ends. CDR1 is MNHNY, CDR2 SVGAGI, per germline (reference sequence). Reverse transcribing all isolated RNA meant expressed TCRB transcripts were sequenced. Some clones are missing from TCRdb's copy, which holds only in-frame ones; the method was immunoSEQ multiplex PCR. The table shows 350,000 to 450,000 clones, with over 12% occurring only once. The sample comprised naive CD4+ T cells from blood. The genes are TRBV6-6 and TRBJ1-1; D is possibly TRBD1 (6 bases). This clonotype was sampled from a woman between 18 and 29 years old in good health. The CDR3 region has the DNA TGTGCCAGTGGGGGCAGTTACACTGAAGCTTTCTTT. It specifies CASGGSYTEAFF.